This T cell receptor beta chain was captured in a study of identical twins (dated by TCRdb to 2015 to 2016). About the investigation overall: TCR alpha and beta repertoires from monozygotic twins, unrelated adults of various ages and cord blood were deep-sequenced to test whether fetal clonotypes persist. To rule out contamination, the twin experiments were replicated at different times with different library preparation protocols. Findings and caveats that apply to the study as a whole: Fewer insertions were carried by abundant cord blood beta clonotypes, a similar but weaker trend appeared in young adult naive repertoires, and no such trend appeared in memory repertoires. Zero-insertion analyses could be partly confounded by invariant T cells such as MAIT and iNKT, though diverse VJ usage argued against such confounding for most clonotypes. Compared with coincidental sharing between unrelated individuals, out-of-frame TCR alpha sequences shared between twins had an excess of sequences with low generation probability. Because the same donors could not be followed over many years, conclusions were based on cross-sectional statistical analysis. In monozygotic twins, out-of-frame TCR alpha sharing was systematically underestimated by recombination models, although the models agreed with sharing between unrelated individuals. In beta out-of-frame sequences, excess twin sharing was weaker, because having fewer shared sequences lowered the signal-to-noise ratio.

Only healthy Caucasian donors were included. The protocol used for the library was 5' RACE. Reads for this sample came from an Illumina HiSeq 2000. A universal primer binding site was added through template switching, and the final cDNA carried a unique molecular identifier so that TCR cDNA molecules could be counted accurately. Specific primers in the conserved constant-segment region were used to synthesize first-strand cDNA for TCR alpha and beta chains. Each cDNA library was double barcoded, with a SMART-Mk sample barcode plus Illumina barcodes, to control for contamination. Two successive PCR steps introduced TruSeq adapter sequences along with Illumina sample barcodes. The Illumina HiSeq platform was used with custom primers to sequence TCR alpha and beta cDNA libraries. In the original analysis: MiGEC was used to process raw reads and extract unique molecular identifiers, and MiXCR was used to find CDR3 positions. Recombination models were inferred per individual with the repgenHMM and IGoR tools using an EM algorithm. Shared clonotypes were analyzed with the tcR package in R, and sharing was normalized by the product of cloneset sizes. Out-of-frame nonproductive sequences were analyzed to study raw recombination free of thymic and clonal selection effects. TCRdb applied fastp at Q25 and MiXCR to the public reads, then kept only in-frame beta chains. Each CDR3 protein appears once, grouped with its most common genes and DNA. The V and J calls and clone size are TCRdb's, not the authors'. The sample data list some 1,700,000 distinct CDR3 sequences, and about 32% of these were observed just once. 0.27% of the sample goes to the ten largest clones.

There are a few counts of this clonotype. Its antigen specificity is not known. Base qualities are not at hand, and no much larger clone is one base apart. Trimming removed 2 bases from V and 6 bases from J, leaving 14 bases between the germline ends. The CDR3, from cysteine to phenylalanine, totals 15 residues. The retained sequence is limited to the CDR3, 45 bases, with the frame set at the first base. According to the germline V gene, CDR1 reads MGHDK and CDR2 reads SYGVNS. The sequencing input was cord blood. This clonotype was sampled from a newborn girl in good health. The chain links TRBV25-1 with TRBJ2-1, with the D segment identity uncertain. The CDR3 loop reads CASSETGSVVNEQFF. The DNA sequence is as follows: TGTGCCAGCAGTGAAACGGGTAGTGTGGTCAATGAGCAGTTCTTC.